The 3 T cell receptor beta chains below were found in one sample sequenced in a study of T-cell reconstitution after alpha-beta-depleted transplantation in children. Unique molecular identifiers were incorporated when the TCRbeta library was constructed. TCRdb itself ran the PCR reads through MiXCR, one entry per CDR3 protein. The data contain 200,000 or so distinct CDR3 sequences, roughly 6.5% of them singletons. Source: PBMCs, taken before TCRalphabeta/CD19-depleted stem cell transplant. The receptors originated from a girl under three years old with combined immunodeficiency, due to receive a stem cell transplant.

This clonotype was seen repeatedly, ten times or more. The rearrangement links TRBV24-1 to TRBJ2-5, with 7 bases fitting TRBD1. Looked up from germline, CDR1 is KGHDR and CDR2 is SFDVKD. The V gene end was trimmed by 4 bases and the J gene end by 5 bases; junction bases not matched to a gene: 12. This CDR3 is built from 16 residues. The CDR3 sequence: CATSDPGQPSGETQYF. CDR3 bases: TGTGCCACCAGTGACCCGGGACAGCCGAGTGGGGAGACCCAGTACTTC.

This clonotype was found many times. The CDR3 DNA reads as TGCGCCAGCAGCGGAGGGGGCGCGAACACCGGGGAGCTGTTTTTT. Translated: CASSGGGANTGELFF. The V gene is TRBV5-1, the J gene TRBJ2-2; D perhaps matches TRBD1 (7 bases). The germline V and J ends were trimmed by 4 bases and 0 bases, with 10 bases remaining between them. This CDR3 is 15 amino acids long. Germline values: CDR1 SGHRS, CDR2 YFSETQ.

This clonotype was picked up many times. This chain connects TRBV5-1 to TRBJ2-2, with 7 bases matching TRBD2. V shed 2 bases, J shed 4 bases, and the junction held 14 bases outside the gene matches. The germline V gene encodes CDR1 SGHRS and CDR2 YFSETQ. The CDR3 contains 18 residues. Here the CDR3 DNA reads TGCGCCAGCAGCTTCAAAACGCCCAAGCGGGGACCCACCGGGGAGCTGTTTTTT. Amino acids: CASSFKTPKRGPTGELFF.